Following are 5 T cell receptor beta chains from one sample sequenced in a study of post-analysis software for immune sequencing data. Study results and limitations: When patients were compared with controls, four to six TRBV segments were more frequent, TRBV5-6, TRBV5-1 and TRBV20-1 among them.

What these receptors recognize is not known. cDNA libraries for TCR beta contained unique molecular identifiers. TCRdb used MiXCR to reprocess the PCR reads, holding one entry per CDR3 protein. The sample includes 650,000 to 850,000 distinct CDR3 sequences, 53% of them seen just once. Specimen: blood. The receptors originated from a girl between 10 and 17 years old with multiple sclerosis.

The rearrangement joins TRBV29-1 to TRBJ1-1; no clear D. The CDR3 covers 12 residues. The V gene's germline CDR1 is SQVTM and CDR2 ANQGSEA. V lost 6 bases and J 6 bases, leaving 14 bases between the germline ends. This chain's CDR3 is CSVGSANPEAFF. The CDR3 coding sequence is TGCAGCGTGGGGTCCGCCAACCCTGAAGCTTTCTTT.

This clonotype was observed a single time. The chain has TRBV9 and TRBJ2-1; TRBD2 might be the D (6 bases). Between the trimmed V and J ends, which lost 0 bases and 5 bases, there was a span of 15 bases. The CDR3 consists of 16 residues. The germline CDR1 and CDR2 sequences are SGDLS and YYNGEE. As DNA, the CDR3 is TGTGCCAGCAGCGTAGAATGGGGGGATATCAACAATGAGCAGTTCTTC. Translating gives CASSVEWGDINNEQFF.

This clonotype has just a few counts. The V gene is TRBV9, the J gene TRBJ2-7, with D uncertain. CDR1 SGDLS and CDR2 YYNGEE come from the germline V gene. The ends were cut back, 0 bases at V and 2 bases at J, with 9 bases in the middle. The CDR3 spans 14 residues. The chain's CDR3 is CASSVDWQAYEQYF. CDR3 coding DNA: TGTGCCAGCAGCGTAGATTGGCAGGCCTACGAGCAGTACTTC.

Notes on this clonotype: A much larger clone sits a single nucleotide away, making a read error possible. The rearrangement links TRBV20-1 to TRBJ2-4; 12 bases agree with TRBD2. CDR3 length: 17 residues. J lost 2 bases, V lost 1 base, and 6 bases had no gene match. Per germline, CDR1 DFQATT and CDR2 SNEGSKA (reference sequence). The CDR3 sequence: CSARVPLAGGSKNIQYF. The CDR3 region has the DNA TGCAGTGCTAGAGTCCCACTAGCGGGAGGTTCCAAAAACATTCAGTACTTC.

V gene TRBV20-1 combines with J gene TRBJ1-1; TRBD1 matches at 7 bases. From germline, CDR1 is DFQATT and CDR2 SNEGSKA (reference sequence). Trimming at V came to 3 bases and at J to 1 base, leaving 5 bases not matched to a gene. The CDR3 spans 14 residues. The CDR3 DNA sequence: TGCAGTGCTAGTCCCAGGACAGGGAACACTGAAGCTTTCTTT. It specifies CSASPRTGNTEAFF.